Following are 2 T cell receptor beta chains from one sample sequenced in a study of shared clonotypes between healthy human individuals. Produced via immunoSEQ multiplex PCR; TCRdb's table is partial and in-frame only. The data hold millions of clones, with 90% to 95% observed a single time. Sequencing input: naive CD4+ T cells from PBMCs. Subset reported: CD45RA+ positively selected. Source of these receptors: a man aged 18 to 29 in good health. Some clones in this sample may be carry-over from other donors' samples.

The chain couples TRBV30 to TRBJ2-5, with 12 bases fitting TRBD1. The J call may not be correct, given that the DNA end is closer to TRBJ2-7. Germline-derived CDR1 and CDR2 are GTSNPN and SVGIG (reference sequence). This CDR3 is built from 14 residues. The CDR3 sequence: CAWNRDRGPYEQYF. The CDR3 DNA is TGTGCCTGGAACCGGGACAGGGGGCCCTACGAGCAGTACTTC.

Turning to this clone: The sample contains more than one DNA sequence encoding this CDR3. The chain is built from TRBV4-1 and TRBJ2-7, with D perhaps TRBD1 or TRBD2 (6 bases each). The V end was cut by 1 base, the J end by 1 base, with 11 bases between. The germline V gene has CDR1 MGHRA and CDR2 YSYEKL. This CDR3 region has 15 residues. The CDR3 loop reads CASSQVGGRSYEQYF. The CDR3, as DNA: TGCGCCAGCAGCCAAGTCGGGGGCAGGTCCTACGAGCAGTACTTC.